This T cell receptor (beta chain) comes out of a study of tumor-infiltrating lymphocytes in primary liver carcinoma. cDNA specific to TCR beta was made from 450 to 650 ng of total RNA, with a constant-region primer employed for priming. Libraries covering TCR beta were generated through three nested multiplex PCR rounds (using a slightly modified ARM-PCR). Two initial PCR rounds of roughly 10 cycles each paired TRBV1-TRBV30 forward primers with a C-beta reverse primer. TCRdb ran MiXCR on the multiplex PCR reads and lists one entry per CDR3 protein. Among tens of thousands of distinct CDR3 sequences listed, approximately 70% were seen once. The study co-extracted DNA and RNA from around 20-30 mg of unsorted bulk tissue. In this sample, this clonotype turned up once. At one end the junction does not follow the germline gene, possibly because of a read error. CDR3 length: 17 amino acids. Per germline, CDR1 SGHRS and CDR2 YFSETQ.

The material sequenced was liver tumor tissue from sampling region 1. This sample's subset: tumor region T1, superior pole. This chain connects TRBV5-1 to TRBJ2-7; D might be TRBD1 or TRBD2, each matching 5 bases. The receptor's source is a man aged 35-49 years with primary liver carcinoma and hepatitis B virus infection. The chain's CDR3 is CTSSLGEGRGRPYEQHF. Written as DNA, the CDR3 is TGCACCAGCAGCTTGGGAGAAGGACGGGGCAGACCCTACGAGCAGCACTTC.